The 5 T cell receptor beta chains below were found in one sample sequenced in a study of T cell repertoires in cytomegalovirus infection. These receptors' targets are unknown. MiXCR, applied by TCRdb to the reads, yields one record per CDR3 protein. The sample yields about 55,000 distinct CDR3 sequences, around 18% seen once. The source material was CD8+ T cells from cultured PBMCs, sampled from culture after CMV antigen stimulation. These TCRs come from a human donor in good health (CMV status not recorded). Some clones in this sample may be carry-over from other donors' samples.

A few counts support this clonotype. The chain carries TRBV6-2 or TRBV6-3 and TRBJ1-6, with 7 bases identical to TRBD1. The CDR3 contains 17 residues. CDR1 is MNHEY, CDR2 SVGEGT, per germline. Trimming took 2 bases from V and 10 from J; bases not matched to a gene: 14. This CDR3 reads CASSYSGTADYESPLHF. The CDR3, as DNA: TGTGCCAGCAGTTACAGCGGGACAGCCGATTACGAATCACCCCTCCACTTT.

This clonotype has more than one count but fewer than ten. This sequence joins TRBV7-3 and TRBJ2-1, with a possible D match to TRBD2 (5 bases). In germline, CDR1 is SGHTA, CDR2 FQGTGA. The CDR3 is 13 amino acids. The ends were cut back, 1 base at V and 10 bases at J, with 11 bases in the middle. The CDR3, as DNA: TGTGCCAGCAGCTTAAACGACTATAAGGAGCAGTTCTTC. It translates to CASSLNDYKEQFF.

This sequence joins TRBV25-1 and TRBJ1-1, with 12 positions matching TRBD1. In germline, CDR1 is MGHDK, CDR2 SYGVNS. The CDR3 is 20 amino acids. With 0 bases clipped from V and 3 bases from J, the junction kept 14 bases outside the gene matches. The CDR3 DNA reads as TGTGCCAGCAGTGAATATGGCCCTGGGACAGGGGGCTGGAGAGACACTGAAGCTTTCTTT. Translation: CASSEYGPGTGGWRDTEAFF.

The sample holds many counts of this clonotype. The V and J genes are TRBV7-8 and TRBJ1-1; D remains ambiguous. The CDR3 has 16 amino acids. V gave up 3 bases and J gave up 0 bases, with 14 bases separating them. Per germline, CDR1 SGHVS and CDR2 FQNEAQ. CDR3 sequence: CASSFPYADMNTEAFF. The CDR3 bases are TGTGCCAGCAGCTTCCCCTATGCGGATATGAACACTGAAGCTTTCTTT.

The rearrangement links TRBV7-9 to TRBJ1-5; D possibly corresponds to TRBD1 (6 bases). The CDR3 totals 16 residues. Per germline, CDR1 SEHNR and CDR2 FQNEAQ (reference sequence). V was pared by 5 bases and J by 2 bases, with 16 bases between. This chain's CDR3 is CASSPRGAGGNQPQHF. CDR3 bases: TGTGCCAGCAGCCCTCGGGGGGCCGGGGGCAATCAGCCCCAGCATTTT.